The next 11 T cell receptor beta chains were all read from a single sample in a study of regulatory T cells in long-lasting Graves disease. Time point reported: newly diagnosed GD, antithyroid drugs for less than 3 months. PBMC-extracted RNA yielded the TCR library. Combining iRepertoire HTBI primers with Arm-PCR of CDR3 regions, the authors built TCR beta libraries. TCRdb called the multiplex PCR reads again in MiXCR, with one record for every CDR3 protein. This sample has hundreds of thousands of distinct CDR3 sequences, with about a sixth found just once. These data also featured in a second study, about T cells in Graves' hyperthyroidism and ophthalmopathy.

Here the sequenced sample was peripheral blood mononuclear cells (PBMCs), taken at new diagnosis, from a patient treated with antithyroid drugs. These receptors all come from a man aged 40-49 years with Graves disease.

Regarding this clonotype: As the CDR3 is not closed by the conserved phenylalanine or tryptophan, this likely results from a read error. The V and J genes are TRBV10-2 and TRBJ2-1, with 9 bases lining up with TRBD2. The CDR3 runs 15 residues. Trimming took 7 bases from V and 3 from J; bases not matched to a gene: 7. CDR1 and CDR2 (germline): WSHSY, SAAADI. CDR3 DNA sequence: TGCGCCAGCACCCTCGGGACTAGCCTCTACAATGAGCAGTTCCTC. Translated, it gives CASTLGTSLYNEQFL.

There are many counts of this clonotype. V gene TRBV20-1 combines with J gene TRBJ2-3; D not resolved. The germline V and J ends were trimmed by 3 bases and 2 bases, with 9 bases remaining between them. Germline values: CDR1 DFQATT, CDR2 SNEGSKA (reference sequence). This CDR3 has 13 residues. CDR3 coding DNA: TGCAGTGCTAGTCCCGACCTCACAGATACGCAGTATTTT. Protein sequence: CSASPDLTDTQYF.

This clonotype was counted at least ten times. The CDR3 region has the DNA TGTGCCAGCAGTGTGGGACTAGCCACAGATACGCAGTATTTT. It codes for CASSVGLATDTQYF. The chain uses TRBV2 and TRBJ2-3, with 9 bases fitting TRBD2. V was clipped by 4 bases and J by 2 bases; unmatched bases: 1. This CDR3 is built from 14 residues. Germline-derived CDR1 and CDR2 are SNHLY and FYNNEI.

The chain recombines TRBV29-1 with TRBJ2-5; 9 nucleotides match TRBD1. CDR3 length equals 13 residues. Germline CDR1 reads SQVTM; CDR2 reads ANQGSEA. The V gene end was trimmed by 6 bases and the J gene end by 5 bases; junction bases not matched to a gene: 7. The CDR3 DNA follows: TGCAGCGTGGGTCGACAGGGGGGGGAGACCCAGTACTTC. Translated: CSVGRQGGETQYF.

The V gene is TRBV20-1, the J gene TRBJ1-2; D uncertain. V was clipped by 2 bases and J by 4 bases, with 8 bases between them. Germline-derived CDR1 and CDR2 are DFQATT and SNEGSKA (reference sequence). This CDR3 has 12 amino acids. The CDR3 DNA reads as TGCAGTGCTAGAATTCGCGGCTATGGCTACACCTTC. Its translation: CSARIRGYGYTF.

The table lists this clonotype with many counts. This rearrangement joins TRBV7-8 to TRBJ2-3, with 9 bases identical to TRBD2. Trimming took 3 bases from V and 5 from J; bases not matched to a gene: 9. Germline CDR1 is SGHVS and CDR2 is FQNEAQ. The CDR3 spans 16 residues. CDR3 protein: CASSFRASGDEDTQYF. The CDR3 nucleotides are TGTGCCAGCAGCTTTCGGGCTAGCGGGGACGAAGATACGCAGTATTTT.

The chain joins TRBV5-1 to TRBJ2-7; perhaps TRBD1 as D (7 bases). Looked up from germline, CDR1 is SGHRS and CDR2 is YFSETQ. Trimming removed 1 base from V and 6 bases from J, with 17 bases in between. This CDR3 contains 15 residues. The CDR3 DNA follows: TGCGCCAGCAGCTTGATGTGGAGGGGGCGCTTCGAGCAGTACTTC. This sequence encodes CASSLMWRGRFEQYF.

In its sample, this clonotype was seen many times. The chain uses TRBV7-8 and TRBJ2-1; D gene ambiguous. Germline V CDR1 and CDR2: SGHVS, FQNEAQ. The length of the CDR3 is 14 residues. The germline V and J ends were trimmed by 6 bases and 0 bases, with 9 bases remaining between them. Written as DNA, the CDR3 is TGTGCCAGCAGTTCTCGGAGCTCCTACAATGAGCAGTTCTTC. Residues: CASSSRSSYNEQFF.

The DNA of the CDR3 is TGCAGCGTTGGGAGACGGTCGGACCCCTACGAGCAGTACTTC. It is translated as CSVGRRSDPYEQYF. The chain is built from TRBV29-1 and TRBJ2-7, with D unclear. Between the trimmed V and J ends, which lost 4 bases and 2 bases, there was a span of 15 bases. This CDR3 is built from 14 residues. Looked up from germline, CDR1 is SQVTM and CDR2 is ANQGSEA.

V usage is TRBV30 and J usage is TRBJ1-4; the D gene is possibly TRBD1 (5 bases). The CDR3 runs 15 residues. V was cut by 4 bases and J by 4 bases, with 16 bases left in between. From germline, CDR1 is GTSNPN and CDR2 SVGIG (reference sequence). The DNA of the CDR3 is TGTGCCTGGAATCCAGGAGGGGATCTTAATGAAAAACTGTTTTTT. Protein: CAWNPGGDLNEKLFF.

V usage is TRBV7-2 and J usage is TRBJ2-5, with D perhaps TRBD2 (6 bases). The V gene lost 2 bases and the J gene lost 5 bases, with 27 bases spanning the gap. Germline V CDR1 and CDR2: SGHTA, FQGNSA. There are 19 residues in the CDR3. The CDR3 DNA reads TGTGCCAGCAGCTTATGGGGTGATCCGCTAGCTCAGCGGGTGGAGACCCAGTACTTC. It is translated as CASSLWGDPLAQRVETQYF.